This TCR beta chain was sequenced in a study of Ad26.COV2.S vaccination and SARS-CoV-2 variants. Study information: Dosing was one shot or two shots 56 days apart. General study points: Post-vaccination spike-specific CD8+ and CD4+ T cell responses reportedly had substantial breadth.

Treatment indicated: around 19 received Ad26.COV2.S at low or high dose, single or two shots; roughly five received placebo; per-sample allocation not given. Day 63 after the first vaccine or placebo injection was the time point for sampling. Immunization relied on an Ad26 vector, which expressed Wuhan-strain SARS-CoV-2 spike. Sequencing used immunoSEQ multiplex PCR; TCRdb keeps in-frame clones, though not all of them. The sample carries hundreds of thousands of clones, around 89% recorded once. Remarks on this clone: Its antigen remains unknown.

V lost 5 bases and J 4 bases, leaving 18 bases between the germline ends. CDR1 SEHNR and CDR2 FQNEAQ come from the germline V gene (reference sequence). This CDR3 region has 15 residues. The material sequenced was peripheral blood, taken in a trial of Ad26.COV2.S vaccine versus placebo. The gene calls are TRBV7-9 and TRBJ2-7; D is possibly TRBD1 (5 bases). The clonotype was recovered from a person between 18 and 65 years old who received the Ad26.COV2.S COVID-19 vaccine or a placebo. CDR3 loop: CASSLRAQGLYEQYF. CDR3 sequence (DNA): TGTGCCAGCAGCCTCAGGGCCCAGGGTCTATACGAGCAGTACTTC.